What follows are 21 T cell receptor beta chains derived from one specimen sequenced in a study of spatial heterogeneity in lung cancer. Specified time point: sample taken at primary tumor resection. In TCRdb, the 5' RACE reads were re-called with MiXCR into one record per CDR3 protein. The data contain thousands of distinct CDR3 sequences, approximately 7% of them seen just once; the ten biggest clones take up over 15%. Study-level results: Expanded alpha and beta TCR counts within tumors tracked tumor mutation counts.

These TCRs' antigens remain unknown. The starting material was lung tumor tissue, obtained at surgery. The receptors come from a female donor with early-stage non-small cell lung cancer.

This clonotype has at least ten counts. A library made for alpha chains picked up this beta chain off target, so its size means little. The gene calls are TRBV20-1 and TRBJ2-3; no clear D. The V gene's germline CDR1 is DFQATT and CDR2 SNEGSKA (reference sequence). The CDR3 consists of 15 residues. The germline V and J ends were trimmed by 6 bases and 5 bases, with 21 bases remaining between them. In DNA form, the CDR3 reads TGCAGTGCCGGCGCTGCGCCCACCGGCGGAGATACGCAGTATTTT. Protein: CSAGAAPTGGDTQYF.

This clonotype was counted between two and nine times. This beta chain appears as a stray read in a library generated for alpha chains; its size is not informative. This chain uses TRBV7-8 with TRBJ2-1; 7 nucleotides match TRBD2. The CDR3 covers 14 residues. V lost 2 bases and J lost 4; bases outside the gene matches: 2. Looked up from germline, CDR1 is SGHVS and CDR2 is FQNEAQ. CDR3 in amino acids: CASSLTGLYNEQFF. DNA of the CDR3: TGTGCCAGCAGCTTAACGGGACTATACAATGAGCAGTTCTTC.

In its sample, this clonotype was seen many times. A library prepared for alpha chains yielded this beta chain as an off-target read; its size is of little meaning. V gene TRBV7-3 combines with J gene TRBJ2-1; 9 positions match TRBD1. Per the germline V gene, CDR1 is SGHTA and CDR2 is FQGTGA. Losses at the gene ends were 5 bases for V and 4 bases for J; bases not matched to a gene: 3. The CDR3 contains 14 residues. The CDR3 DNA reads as TGTGCCAGCAGCGTGACAGGGGGGTACAATGAGCAGTTCTTC. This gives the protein CASSVTGGYNEQFF.

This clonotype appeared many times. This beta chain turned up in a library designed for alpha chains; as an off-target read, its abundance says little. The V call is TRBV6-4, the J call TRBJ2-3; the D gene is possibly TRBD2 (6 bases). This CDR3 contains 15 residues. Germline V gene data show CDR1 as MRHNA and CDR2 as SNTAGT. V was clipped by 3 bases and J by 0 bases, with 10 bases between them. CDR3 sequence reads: CASSDPGDSTDTQYF. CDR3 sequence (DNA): TGTGCCAGCAGTGATCCGGGAGATAGCACAGATACGCAGTATTTT.

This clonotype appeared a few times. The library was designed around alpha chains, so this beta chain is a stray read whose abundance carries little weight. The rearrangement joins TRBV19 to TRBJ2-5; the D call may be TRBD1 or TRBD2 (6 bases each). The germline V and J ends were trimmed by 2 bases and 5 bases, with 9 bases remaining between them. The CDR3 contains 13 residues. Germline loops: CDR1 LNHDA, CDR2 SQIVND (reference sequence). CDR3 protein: CASSIKGGETQYF. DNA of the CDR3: TGTGCCAGTAGTATAAAAGGGGGGGAGACCCAGTACTTC.

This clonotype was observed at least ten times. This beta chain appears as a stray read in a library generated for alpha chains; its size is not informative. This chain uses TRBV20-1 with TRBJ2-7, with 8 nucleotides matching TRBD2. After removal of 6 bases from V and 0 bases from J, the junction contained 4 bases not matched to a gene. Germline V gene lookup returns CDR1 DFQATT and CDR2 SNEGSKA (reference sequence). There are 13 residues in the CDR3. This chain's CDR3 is CSASSGNSYEQYF. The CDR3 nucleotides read TGCAGTGCAAGTAGCGGGAACTCCTACGAGCAGTACTTC.

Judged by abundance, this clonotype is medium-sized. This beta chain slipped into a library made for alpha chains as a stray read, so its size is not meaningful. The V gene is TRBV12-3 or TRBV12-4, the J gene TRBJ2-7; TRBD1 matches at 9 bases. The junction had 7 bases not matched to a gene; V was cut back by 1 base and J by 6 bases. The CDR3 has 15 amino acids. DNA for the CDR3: TGTGCCAGCAGTTTAGGGGGACAGGGTTTCTCCGAGCAGTACTTC. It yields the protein CASSLGGQGFSEQYF.

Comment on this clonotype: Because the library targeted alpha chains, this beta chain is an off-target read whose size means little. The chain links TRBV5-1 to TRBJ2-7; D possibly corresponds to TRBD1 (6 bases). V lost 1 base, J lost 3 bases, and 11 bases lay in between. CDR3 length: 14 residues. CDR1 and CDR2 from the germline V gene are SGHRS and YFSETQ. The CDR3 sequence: CASSLLDRDYEQYF. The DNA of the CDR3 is TGCGCCAGCAGCTTGTTGGACAGAGACTACGAGCAGTACTTC.

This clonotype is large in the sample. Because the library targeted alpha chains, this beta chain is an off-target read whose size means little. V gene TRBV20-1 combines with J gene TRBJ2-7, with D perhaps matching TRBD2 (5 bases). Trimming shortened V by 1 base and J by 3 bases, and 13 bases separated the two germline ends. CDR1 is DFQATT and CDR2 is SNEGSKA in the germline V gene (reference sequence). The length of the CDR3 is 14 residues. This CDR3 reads CSARAPGVGYEQYF. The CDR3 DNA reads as TGCAGTGCTAGAGCGCCCGGGGTAGGCTACGAGCAGTACTTC.

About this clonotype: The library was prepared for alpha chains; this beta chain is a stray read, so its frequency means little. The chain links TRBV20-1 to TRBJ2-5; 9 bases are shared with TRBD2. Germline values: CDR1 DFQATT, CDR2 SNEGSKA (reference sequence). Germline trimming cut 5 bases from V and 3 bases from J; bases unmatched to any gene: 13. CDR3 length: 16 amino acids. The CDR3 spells CSAYTGTSSLKETQYF. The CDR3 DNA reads TGCAGTGCTTACACCGGGACTAGCTCCTTGAAAGAGACCCAGTACTTC.

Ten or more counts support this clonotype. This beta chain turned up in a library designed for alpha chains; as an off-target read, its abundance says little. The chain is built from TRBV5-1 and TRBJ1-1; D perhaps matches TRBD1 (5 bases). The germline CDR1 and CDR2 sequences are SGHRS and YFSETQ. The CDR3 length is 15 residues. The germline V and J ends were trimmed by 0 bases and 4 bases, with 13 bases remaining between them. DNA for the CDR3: TGCGCCAGCAGCTTGGGGGCAGACAGCACCACTGAAGCTTTCTTT. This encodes CASSLGADSTTEAFF.

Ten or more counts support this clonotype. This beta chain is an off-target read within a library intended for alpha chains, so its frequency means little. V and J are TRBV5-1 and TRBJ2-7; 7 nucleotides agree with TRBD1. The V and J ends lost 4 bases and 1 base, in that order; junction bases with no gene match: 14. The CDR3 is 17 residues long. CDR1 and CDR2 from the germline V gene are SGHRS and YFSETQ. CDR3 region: CASSPTPTGALSYEQYF. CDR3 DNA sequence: TGCGCCAGCAGCCCAACCCCAACAGGGGCCCTATCCTACGAGCAGTACTTC.

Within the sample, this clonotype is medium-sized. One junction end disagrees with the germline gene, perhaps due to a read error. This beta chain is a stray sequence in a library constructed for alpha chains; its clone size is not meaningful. In DNA, the CDR3 is TGTGCTAGCAGCCCTCGGACTGATAATACGCAGTATTTT. Protein: CASSPRTDNTQYF. This chain links TRBV7-7 with TRBJ2-3, with D perhaps TRBD2 (5 bases). CDR3 length: 13 residues. CDR1 is SSHAT and CDR2 is FNYEAQ in the germline V gene (reference sequence).

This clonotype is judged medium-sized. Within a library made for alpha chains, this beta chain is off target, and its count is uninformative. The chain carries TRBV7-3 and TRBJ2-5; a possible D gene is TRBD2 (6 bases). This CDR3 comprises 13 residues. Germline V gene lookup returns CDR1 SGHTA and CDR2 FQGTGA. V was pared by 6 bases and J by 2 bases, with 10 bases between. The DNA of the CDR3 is TGTGCCAGCAGTATGGGACTTCAAGAGACCCAGTACTTC. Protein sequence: CASSMGLQETQYF.

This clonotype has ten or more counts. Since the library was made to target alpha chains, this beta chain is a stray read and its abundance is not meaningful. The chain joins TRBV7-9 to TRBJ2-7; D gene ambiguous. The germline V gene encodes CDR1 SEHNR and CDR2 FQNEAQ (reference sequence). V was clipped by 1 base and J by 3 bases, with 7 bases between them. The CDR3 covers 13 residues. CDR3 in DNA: TGTGCCAGCAGCTTAGGTTCCGTCTACGAGCAGTACTTC. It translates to CASSLGSVYEQYF. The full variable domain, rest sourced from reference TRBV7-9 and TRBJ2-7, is DTGVSQNPRHKITKRGQNVTFRCDPISEHNRLYWYRQTLGQGPEFLTYFQNEAQLEKSRLLSDRFSAERPKGSFSTLEIQRTEQGDSAMYLCASSLGSVYEQYFGPGTRLTVT.

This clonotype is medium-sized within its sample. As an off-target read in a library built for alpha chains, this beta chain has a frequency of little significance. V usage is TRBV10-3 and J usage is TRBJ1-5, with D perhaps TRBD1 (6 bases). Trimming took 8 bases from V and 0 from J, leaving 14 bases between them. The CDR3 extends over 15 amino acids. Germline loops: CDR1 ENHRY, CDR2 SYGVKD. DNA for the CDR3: TGTGCCATCGGCAGGGGCGGAGATAGCAATCAGCCCCAGCATTTT. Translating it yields CAIGRGGDSNQPQHF.

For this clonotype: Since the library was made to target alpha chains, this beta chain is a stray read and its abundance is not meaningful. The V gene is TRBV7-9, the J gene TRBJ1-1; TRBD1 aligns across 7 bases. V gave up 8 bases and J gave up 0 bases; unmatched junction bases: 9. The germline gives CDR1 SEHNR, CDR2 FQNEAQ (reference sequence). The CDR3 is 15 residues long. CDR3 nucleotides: TGTGCCAGCTCACCGCCAGGGGGTGTGAACACTGAAGCTTTCTTT. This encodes CASSPPGGVNTEAFF.

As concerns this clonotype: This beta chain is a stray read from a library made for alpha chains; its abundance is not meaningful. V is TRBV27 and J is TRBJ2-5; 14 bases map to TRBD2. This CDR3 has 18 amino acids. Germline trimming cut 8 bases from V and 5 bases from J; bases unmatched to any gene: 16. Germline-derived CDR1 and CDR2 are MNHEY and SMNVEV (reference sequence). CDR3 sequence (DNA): TGTGCCAGCCCCACGGGGAACGGGACTAGCGGGAGTCTGGAGACCCAGTACTTC. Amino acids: CASPTGNGTSGSLETQYF.

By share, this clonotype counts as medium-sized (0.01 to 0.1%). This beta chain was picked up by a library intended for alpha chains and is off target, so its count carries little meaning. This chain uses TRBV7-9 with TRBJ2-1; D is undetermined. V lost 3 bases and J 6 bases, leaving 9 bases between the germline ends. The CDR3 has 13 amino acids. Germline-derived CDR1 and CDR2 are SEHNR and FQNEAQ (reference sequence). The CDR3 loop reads CASSFTSGNEQFF. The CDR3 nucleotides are TGTGCCAGCAGCTTTACCTCCGGCAATGAGCAGTTCTTC. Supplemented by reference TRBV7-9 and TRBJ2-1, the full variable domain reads DTGVSQNPRHKITKRGQNVTFRCDPISEHNRLYWYRQTLGQGPEFLTYFQNEAQLEKSRLLSDRFSAERPKGSFSTLEIQRTEQGDSAMYLCASSFTSGNEQFFGPGTRLTVL.

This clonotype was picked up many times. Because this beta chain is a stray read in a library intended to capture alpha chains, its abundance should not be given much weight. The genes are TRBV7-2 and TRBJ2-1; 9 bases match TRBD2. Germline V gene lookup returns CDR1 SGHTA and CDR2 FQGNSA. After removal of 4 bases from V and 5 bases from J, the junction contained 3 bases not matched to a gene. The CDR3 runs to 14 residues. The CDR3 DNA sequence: TGTGCCAGCAGCTCACGACTAGCGGACAATGAGCAGTTCTTC. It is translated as CASSSRLADNEQFF.

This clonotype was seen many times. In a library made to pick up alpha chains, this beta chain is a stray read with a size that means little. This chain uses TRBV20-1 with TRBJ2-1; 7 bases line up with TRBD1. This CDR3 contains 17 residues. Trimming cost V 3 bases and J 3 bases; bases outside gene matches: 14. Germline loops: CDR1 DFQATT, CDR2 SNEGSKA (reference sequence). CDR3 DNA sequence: TGCAGTGCTAGGGAGAGCCCCGACAGGGTTTTCTACAATGAGCAGTTCTTC. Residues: CSARESPDRVFYNEQFF.